The 18 T cell receptor beta chains in this list originate from one sample, sequenced in a study of tumor and adjacent non-tumor tissue in lung cancer. RNA was extracted from bulk tissue without any cell sorting. TCRbeta libraries were built with three rounds of nested PCR, modified from ARM-PCR. TCRdb independently ran MiXCR on the multiplex PCR reads; one entry per CDR3 protein. Among about 75,000 distinct CDR3 sequences listed, 77% were seen once. Input material: lung tumor tissue. Receptors were obtained from a woman between 50 and 59 years old with non-small cell lung cancer.

Details on this clonotype: This CDR3 fails to terminate in the conserved phenylalanine or tryptophan, so it likely reflects a read error. The chain carries TRBV4-1 and TRBJ2-1; tentatively, D is TRBD1 or TRBD2 (6 bases each). Germline CDR1 and CDR2: MGHRA and YSYEKL. Trimming cost V 3 bases and J 12 bases, with 15 bases left between them. This CDR3 is 13 amino acids long. Here the CDR3 reads CASSQEGDSGQFS. CDR3 nucleotide sequence: TGCGCCAGCAGCCAGGAGGGGGACTCTGGGCAGTTCTCC.

Of note for this clonotype: This could be a read error, since a much larger clone is one nucleotide away. The V call is TRBV6-5, the J call TRBJ1-2; D call uncertain. The CDR3 runs to 13 residues. Germline-derived CDR1 and CDR2 are MNHEY and SVGAGI. V shed 11 bases and J shed 3 bases, with 16 bases lying between them. DNA for the CDR3: TGTGCCGACCGACGGCAGGTTGACTATGGCTACACCTTC. Protein: CADRRQVDYGYTF.

This clonotype was recorded a few times. A much larger clone lies one base from this, so it may be a read error. The chain uses TRBV5-1 and TRBJ1-6; D is perhaps TRBD1 (5 bases). V was cut by 4 bases and J by 8 bases, with 13 bases left in between. The CDR3 spans 14 residues. Germline CDR1 reads SGHRS; CDR2 reads YFSETQ. The CDR3 sequence: CASSPGTADSPLHF. DNA for the CDR3: TGCGCCAGCAGCCCCGGGACGGCCGATTCACCCCTCCACTTT.

To note about this clonotype: In this CDR3 the conserved last residue, phenylalanine or tryptophan, is missing, so a read error is likely. This sequence joins TRBV29-1 and TRBJ2-3, with 7 nucleotides matching TRBD1. This CDR3 has 14 amino acids. The J segment lost 1 base and the V segment lost 2 bases, leaving 3 bases of the junction unmatched. Per germline, CDR1 SQVTM and CDR2 ANQGSEA. The CDR3 DNA sequence: TGCAGCGTTGAATCGACAGGGCGCACAGATACGCAGTATTAT. This translates into CSVESTGRTDTQYY.

On this clonotype: Compared with germline, one end of the junction differs, possibly owing to a read error. The chain recombines TRBV5-8 with TRBJ2-7; D perhaps matches TRBD2 (5 bases). The CDR3 contains 16 residues. Germline assignment: CDR1 SGHTS and CDR2 YDEGEE. The CDR3 coding sequence is TGTTCCAGCAGCCCTTCTTCCGGGATAGCCACCTACGAGCAGTACTTC. It encodes CSSSPSSGIATYEQYF.

In regard to this clonotype: A much larger clone sits a single nucleotide away, making a read error possible. The chain combines TRBV28 with TRBJ2-7; maybe TRBD2 (5 bases). The CDR3 is 16 amino acids. V lost 4 bases to trimming and J lost 4 bases, with 20 bases between them. The germline CDR1 and CDR2 sequences are MDHEN and SYDVKM. The CDR3 nucleotides are TGTGCCAGCAGTTCCACCCCTAGCTGGAGAAGGTACGAGCAGTACTTC. Translating it yields CASSSTPSWRRYEQYF.

For this clonotype: Being one base from a much bigger clone, this may be a read error. The chain recombines TRBV20-1 with TRBJ1-6, with D perhaps matching TRBD1 (6 bases). Germline CDR1 and CDR2: DFQATT and SNEGSKA (reference sequence). CDR3 size: 14 residues. Between the trimmed V and J ends, which lost 8 bases and 5 bases, there was a span of 16 bases. CDR3 amino acids: CSPQRTADNSPLHF. CDR3 nucleotides: TGCAGTCCTCAGAGGACAGCCGATAATTCACCCCTCCACTTT.

Regarding this clonotype: The junction and the germline gene differ at one end; a read error may be behind it. The chain couples TRBV28 to TRBJ2-7; the D gene is possibly TRBD2 (5 bases). The CDR3 loop spans 14 amino acids. Germline lookup yields CDR1 MDHEN and CDR2 SYDVKM. Here the CDR3 reads CDSSDLARLYEQYF. The CDR3 DNA reads as TGTGACAGCAGTGATCTAGCACGCCTCTACGAGCAGTACTTC. The full variable domain, its missing parts supplied by reference TRBV28 and TRBJ2-7, is DVKVTQSSRYLVKRTGEKVFLECVQDMDHENMFWYRQDPGLGLRLIYFSYDVKMKEKGDIPEGYSVSREKKERFSLILESASTNQTSMYLCDSSDLARLYEQYFGPGTRLTVT.

This clonotype was counted once. The chain links TRBV6-5 to TRBJ1-3; D possibly corresponds to TRBD1 (5 bases). CDR1 is MNHEY and CDR2 is SVGAGI in the germline V gene. V was pared by 9 bases and J by 9 bases, with 18 bases between. The CDR3 has 13 amino acids. The CDR3 bases are TGTGCCAGGAGACGGGCCAGGGACGGCACCATATATTTT. Its translation is CARRRARDGTIYF.

Concerning this clonotype: Relative to the germline gene, one junction end is altered; a read error may explain this. The chain employs TRBV28 and TRBJ2-7; 8 bases are shared with TRBD2. Germline assignment: CDR1 MDHEN and CDR2 SYDVKM. The CDR3 spans 15 residues. CDR3 DNA: TGTGCAAGCAACCACGGTGGTAGCGGGACGGTCGAGCAGTACTTC. This encodes CASNHGGSGTVEQYF. The variable domain in full, completed from reference TRBV28 and TRBJ2-7, reads DVKVTQSSRYLVKRTGEKVFLECVQDMDHENMFWYRQDPGLGLRLIYFSYDVKMKEKGDIPEGYSVSREKKERFSLILESASTNQTSMYLCASNHGGSGTVEQYFGPGTRLTVT.

The chain has TRBV5-6 and TRBJ2-1; D remains unclear. This CDR3 region has 12 residues. Germline V lookup: CDR1 SGHDT, CDR2 YYEEEE. V was clipped by 9 bases and J by 6 bases, with 13 bases between them. CDR3 nucleotide sequence: TGTGCCAACAGTTTGGCTAGCAATGAGCAGTTCTTC. Its translation: CANSLASNEQFF. Looking up the rest from reference TRBV5-6 and TRBJ2-1 gives the full variable domain: DAGVTQSPTHLIKTRGQQVTLRCSPKSGHDTVSWYQQALGQGPQFIFQYYEEEERQRGNFPDRFSGHQFPNYSSELNVNALLLGDSALYLCANSLASNEQFFGPGTRLTVL.

This clonotype has just one count. The J gene is TRBJ1-1, the V gene TRBV29-1; 8 nucleotides match TRBD1. This CDR3 contains 14 residues. The germline gives CDR1 SQVTM, CDR2 ANQGSEA. The junction had 9 bases not matched to a gene; V was cut back by 6 bases and J by 3 bases. CDR3 residues: CSVGEGQDDTEAFF. The CDR3 DNA reads TGCAGCGTCGGGGAGGGACAGGACGACACTGAAGCTTTCTTT.

On this clonotype itself: This may come from a read error, since a much larger clone is one base off. The chain carries TRBV30 and TRBJ2-5, with TRBD2 matching 11 bases. CDR1 is GTSNPN, CDR2 SVGIG, per germline (reference sequence). V lost 5 bases and J lost 4; bases outside the gene matches: 6. The CDR3 contains 14 residues. CDR3 region: CAWAPLAGGETQYF. The CDR3 nucleotides are TGTGCCTGGGCCCCCCTAGCGGGAGGAGAGACCCAGTACTTC.

About this clonotype itself: At one of its ends the junction is not consistent with the germline gene, which may arise from a read error. The chain employs TRBV5-1 and TRBJ2-7; weak D call: TRBD2 (6 bases). Germline V gene sequence: CDR1 SGHRS, CDR2 YFSETQ. The CDR3 extends over 15 amino acids. The CDR3 loop is CAISLSGLQTYEQYF. CDR3 coding DNA: TGCGCCATCAGCTTGTCGGGACTTCAGACCTACGAGCAATACTTC. Complete variable domain (other parts from reference TRBV5-1 and TRBJ2-7): KAGVTQTPRYLIKTRGQQVTLSCSPISGHRSVSWYQQTPGQGLQFLFEYFSETQRNKGNFPGRFSGRQFSNSRSEMNVSTLELGDSALYLCAISLSGLQTYEQYFGPGTRLTVT.

The chain couples TRBV12-3 or TRBV12-4 to TRBJ2-6; D is uncertain. Trimming took off 8 bases at V and 11 bases at J, with 16 bases between the two ends. The CDR3 length is 13 residues. The CDR3 loop is CASRVPGADVLTF. Here the CDR3 DNA reads TGTGCCAGCCGCGTTCCCGGTGCCGACGTCCTGACTTTC.

This rearrangement joins TRBV28 to TRBJ2-4, with D perhaps assigned TRBD1 or TRBD2 (6 bases each). The CDR3 sequence is 17 residues long. The ends were cut back, 4 bases at V and 6 bases at J, with 22 bases in the middle. Germline V gives CDR1 MDHEN, CDR2 SYDVKM. In nucleotides, the CDR3 is TGTGCCAGCAGTTCCCTATTGGGGGGCAGTACCAGAAACATTCAGTACTTC. Translating it yields CASSSLLGGSTRNIQYF.

Comments on this clonotype: Compared with germline, one end of the junction differs, possibly owing to a read error. The rearrangement joins TRBV6-6 to TRBJ1-5; 8 bases agree with TRBD1. Germline loops: CDR1 MNHNY, CDR2 SVGAGI (reference sequence). The CDR3 consists of 17 residues. CDR3 sequence reads: CVSCYLTGASSNQPQQF. DNA for the CDR3: TGTGTCAGCTGTTACTTGACAGGGGCCTCAAGCAATCAGCCCCAGCAATTT.

Regarding this clonotype: At one boundary the junction diverges from the germline segment, which might be a read error. This chain links TRBV6-5 with TRBJ2-7, with TRBD2 identical over 7 bases. Germline-derived CDR1 and CDR2 are MNHEY and SVGAGI. The CDR3 has 14 residues. The CDR3 is CASRYSPGRNEECF. The DNA for the CDR3 is TGTGCCAGCAGATACTCCCCCGGGAGGAACGAGGAGTGCTTC.